The source of this TCR beta chain is a study of T cells after posttransplantation cyclophosphamide. Sampled 1 year posttransplant, controls received myeloablative marrow transplants, methotrexate and a calcineurin inhibitor. This clone was observed once. Its matching antigen is unknown. This table comes from immunoSEQ multiplex PCR, and its TCRdb copy is limited to in-frame clones, with some not included. This sample has some 5,000 clones, with around 79% found just once. Germline-derived CDR1 and CDR2 are MNHEY and SMNVEV (reference sequence). V trimming: 3 bases; J trimming: 2 bases; junction bases outside the gene matches: 11. This CDR3 spans 17 amino acids. Study observations and caveats: Recipient CMV seropositivity and CMV reactivation strongly tracked TRB clonality. Blood and skin or GI T cell repertoires showed limited TRB overlap. Later blood repertoires were often dominated by clones from the donor CD8+ memory compartment.

The chain has TRBV27 and TRBJ2-7; 9 bases line up with TRBD2. The origin of this receptor is a male patient between 40 and 49 years old who received an allogeneic stem cell transplant from an unrelated donor, was CMV-positive, and had chronic GVHD only. Some T cells may possibly be graft donor cells. The sequencing here drew on PBMCs, taken after an allogeneic stem cell transplant with a calcineurin inhibitor and methotrexate. CDR3 residues: CASSFSLAGDLTYEQYF. The CDR3 DNA sequence: TGTGCCAGCAGTTTCTCACTAGCGGGCGATCTAACCTACGAGCAGTACTTC.